This T cell receptor beta chain was profiled in a study of sequential checkpoint blockade in melanoma. Regarding the study as a whole: For nivolumab-first patients, baseline tumor clonality was associated with response.

Germline lookup yields CDR1 LNHDA and CDR2 SQIVND (reference sequence). The CDR3 length is 12 residues. In its sample, this clone was seen a few times. The antigen remains unidentified. Its ends do not fully match the called genes, so a read error is possible. Libraries were prepared by immunoSEQ multiplex PCR; TCRdb keeps only in-frame clonotypes and omits some of them. The repertoire holds approximately 2,700 clones, with more than 20% as singletons. Treatment given: randomized to nivolumab then ipilimumab (arm A) or the reverse (arm B). Sequencing used tumor tissue (inferred from file names), obtained from a patient given nivolumab and ipilimumab in sequence. The chain links TRBV19 to TRBJ1-4; tentatively, D is TRBD1 (6 bases). The sequence was collected from a human donor with melanoma. CDR3 amino acids: CASGTSKEKLFF. The DNA of the CDR3 is TGTGCCAGCGGGACATCTAAGGAAAAACTGTTTTTT.